A single sample gave rise to the 7 T cell receptor beta chains below, sequenced in a study of molecular identifiers for immune sequencing clone quantification. TCRdb passed the PCR reads through MiXCR, listing each CDR3 protein once. The table includes 63,000 or so distinct CDR3 sequences, less than 20% detected once. Input material: naive CD8+ T cells from blood, with Jurkat cell RNA spiked in. Subset meaning: FACS-sorted CD8+CD4-CCR7+CD45RA+ naive T cells. These receptors came from a human donor in good health. Some libraries in this study had Jurkat cell RNA spiked in.

There are many counts of this clonotype. The chain recombines TRBV4-1 with TRBJ2-5, with 9 bases matching TRBD2. Germline assignment: CDR1 MGHRA and CDR2 YSYEKL. The length of the CDR3 is 17 residues. J gave up 8 bases and V 0 bases, and 13 bases lay outside the gene matches. In DNA form, the CDR3 reads TGCGCCAGCAGCCAAGATCCCCCCGGGACTAGCTGGAGTACCCAGTACTTC. Translation: CASSQDPPGTSWSTQYF.

The V call is TRBV20-1, the J call TRBJ2-7; 9 bases agree with TRBD2. CDR3 length: 17 amino acids. J lost 3 bases, V lost 1 base, and 13 bases had no gene match. Germline values: CDR1 DFQATT, CDR2 SNEGSKA (reference sequence). The CDR3 loop is CSARARSLAGVFYEQYF. The CDR3 DNA is TGCAGTGCTAGAGCGCGTTCTTTAGCGGGAGTATTCTACGAGCAGTACTTC.

The table lists this clonotype with many counts. The rearrangement joins TRBV12-3 or TRBV12-4 to TRBJ2-3, with D unresolved. The CDR3 contains 12 residues. The germline V and J ends were trimmed by 6 bases and 4 bases, with 8 bases remaining between them. The CDR3 is CASSYGPDTQYF. The DNA for the CDR3 is TGTGCCAGCAGCTATGGTCCAGATACGCAGTATTTT.

J is TRBJ2-4 and V is TRBV6-1; 9 bases fit TRBD1. The germline V gene encodes CDR1 MNHNS and CDR2 SASEGT. Losses at the gene ends were 4 bases for V and 7 bases for J; bases not matched to a gene: 8. CDR3 length equals 15 residues. The CDR3, as DNA: TGTGCCAGCAGTGCCTCCGGGACAGGGCGGAACATTCAGTACTTC. Amino acids: CASSASGTGRNIQYF.

The sample holds many counts of this clonotype. The V call is TRBV28, the J call TRBJ2-1; D perhaps matches TRBD1 (6 bases). The germline gives CDR1 MDHEN, CDR2 SYDVKM. CDR3 length equals 15 residues. The V end was cut by 5 bases, the J end by 4 bases, with 15 bases between. The CDR3 nucleotides are TGTGCCAGCAGTCCTCACAGGGAAGTTTACAATGAGCAGTTCTTC. This codes for CASSPHREVYNEQFF.

Many counts were recorded for this clonotype. This sequence joins TRBV11-2 and TRBJ2-5, with a tentative D call TRBD1 (6 bases). V lost 4 bases and J 3 bases, leaving 12 bases between the germline ends. The CDR3 contains 14 residues. Germline V gives CDR1 SGHAT, CDR2 FQNNGV. The CDR3 is CASSSYRVEETQYF. The CDR3 nucleotides read TGTGCCAGCAGCTCATACAGGGTGGAAGAGACCCAGTACTTC.

This clonotype showed up many times. The chain uses TRBV11-2 and TRBJ2-3; D remains unclear. V was clipped by 5 bases and J by 6 bases, with 9 bases between them. This CDR3 contains 12 residues. Germline loops: CDR1 SGHAT, CDR2 FQNNGV. CDR3 amino acids: CASSLQADTQYF. The CDR3 nucleotides are TGTGCCAGCAGCCTTCAAGCGGATACGCAGTATTTT.